The 26 T cell receptor beta chains below come from one sample, sequenced in a study of patients and donors after allogeneic stem cell transplantation. TCRdb re-derived calls from the RT-PCR reads in MiXCR, one entry per CDR3 protein. The sample lists 190,000 or so distinct CDR3 sequences, around two fifths occurring once. Sample: blood, either unsorted or a sorted T cell fraction (not recorded which). These receptors were obtained from a human donor who was either an allogeneic HSCT recipient or a stem cell or donor lymphocyte infusion donor (not recorded which). It is not recorded whose cells these are; they may come from a transplant donor.

This clonotype occurred a few times. The V call is TRBV4-1, the J call TRBJ2-7, with D perhaps TRBD1 (5 bases). Germline CDR1 is MGHRA and CDR2 is YSYEKL. Trimming removed 0 bases from V and 6 bases from J, with 15 bases in between. The CDR3 contains 15 residues. CDR3 sequence (DNA): TGCGCCAGCAGCCAAGAGCAGGGCAGTGGAATCGAGCAGTACTTC. Its protein is CASSQEQGSGIEQYF.

The V and J genes are TRBV20-1 and TRBJ1-1; D unclear. The germline V gene encodes CDR1 DFQATT and CDR2 SNEGSKA (reference sequence). There are 12 residues in the CDR3. Trimming took off 4 bases at V and 6 bases at J, with 12 bases between the two ends. CDR3 loop: CSATPLVAEAFF. As DNA, the CDR3 is TGCAGTGCTACTCCATTGGTCGCTGAAGCTTTCTTT.

This clonotype has just a few counts. The rearrangement joins TRBV6-1 to TRBJ1-4; D perhaps matches TRBD1 (5 bases). This CDR3 region has 14 residues. Germline CDR1 is MNHNS and CDR2 is SASEGT. V was cut by 8 bases and J by 4 bases, with 14 bases left in between. For the CDR3, the DNA is TGTGCCAGCCCCCGCCCCAGGGATAATGAAAAACTGTTTTTT. The encoded protein is CASPRPRDNEKLFF.

This clonotype has a handful of counts. The gene calls are TRBV25-1 and TRBJ2-5, with D perhaps TRBD1 or TRBD2 (5 bases each). The CDR3 is made up of 14 amino acids. Per the germline V gene, CDR1 is MGHDK and CDR2 is SYGVNS. The V gene lost 2 bases and the J gene lost 4 bases, with 11 bases spanning the gap. CDR3 loop: CASSESVGTETQYF. The CDR3 coding sequence is TGTGCCAGCAGTGAAAGTGTGGGGACAGAGACCCAGTACTTC.

The rearrangement uses TRBV5-1 and TRBJ2-3; TRBD1 might be the D (5 bases). V lost 0 bases and J lost 4, with 12 bases in between. The CDR3 is 15 residues long. CDR1 and CDR2 from the germline V gene are SGHRS and YFSETQ. The CDR3 spells CASSLEGKGADTQYF. CDR3 nucleotides: TGCGCCAGCAGCTTGGAGGGGAAGGGCGCAGATACGCAGTATTTT.

This clonotype was seen a few times. J is TRBJ1-5 and V is TRBV20-1; D possibly corresponds to TRBD1 (5 bases). V was pared by 5 bases and J by 4 bases, with 15 bases between. This CDR3 has 14 amino acids. Germline-derived CDR1 and CDR2 are DFQATT and SNEGSKA (reference sequence). The CDR3 DNA is TGCAGTGCTTCGGGACGGTATTCTAATCAGCCCCAGCATTTT. This encodes CSASGRYSNQPQHF.

This chain's CDR3 is CASNLGGGAGEKLFF. The CDR3 DNA reads as TGTGCCAGCAATCTAGGGGGAGGGGCCGGCGAAAAACTGTTTTTT. The chain is built from TRBV7-2 and TRBJ1-4; D perhaps matches TRBD1 (6 bases). The CDR3 loop spans 15 amino acids. In germline, CDR1 is SGHTA, CDR2 FQGNSA. Between the trimmed V and J ends, which lost 7 bases and 8 bases, there was a span of 20 bases.

This clonotype came up once. The chain links TRBV29-1 to TRBJ2-3; 9 bases match TRBD1. This CDR3 spans 14 amino acids. Germline trimming cut 6 bases from V and 4 bases from J; bases unmatched to any gene: 8. Per the germline V gene, CDR1 is SQVTM and CDR2 is ANQGSEA. The CDR3 sequence is CSVEGDRVADTQYF. The CDR3, as DNA: TGCAGCGTAGAGGGGGACAGGGTGGCAGATACGCAGTATTTT.

This clonotype was detected only a few times. This chain links TRBV28 with TRBJ1-4; a weak D match, TRBD1 (6 bases). Germline V lookup: CDR1 MDHEN, CDR2 SYDVKM. Trimming stripped 5 bases from V and 8 bases from J, with 12 bases between. The CDR3 runs 13 residues. This CDR3 is CASSGLRGEKLFF. CDR3 coding DNA: TGTGCCAGCAGTGGCCTCAGGGGAGAAAAACTGTTTTTT.

J is TRBJ1-6 and V is TRBV2; D uncertain. The ends were cut back, 5 bases at V and 3 bases at J, with 8 bases in the middle. Germline values: CDR1 SNHLY, CDR2 FYNNEI. The CDR3 is 14 residues long. This CDR3 reads CASSNGLYNSPLHF. CDR3 nucleotide sequence: TGTGCCAGCAGTAATGGCCTCTATAATTCACCCCTCCACTTT.

V gene TRBV20-1 combines with J gene TRBJ2-4; 8 bases are shared with TRBD1. The V gene end was trimmed by 6 bases and the J gene end by 6 bases; junction bases not matched to a gene: 10. The CDR3 is made up of 14 amino acids. Germline CDR1 is DFQATT and CDR2 is SNEGSKA (reference sequence). Here the CDR3 reads CSAVNPGQANIQYF. In DNA, the CDR3 is TGCAGTGCGGTAAACCCGGGACAGGCAAACATTCAGTACTTC.

This clonotype occurred a few times. This sequence joins TRBV7-2 and TRBJ1-5; 7 positions agree with TRBD1. J was trimmed by 3 bases and V by 4 bases; bases with no gene match: 3. Germline V gives CDR1 SGHTA, CDR2 FQGNSA. The CDR3 loop spans 14 amino acids. The CDR3 loop reads CASSSDRNNQPQHF. DNA for the CDR3: TGTGCCAGCAGCTCGGACAGGAACAATCAGCCCCAGCATTTT.

The chain links TRBV5-1 to TRBJ1-1; D is unclear. Trimming removed 0 bases at V and 8 bases at J, with 14 bases between. Per germline, CDR1 SGHRS and CDR2 YFSETQ. This CDR3 comprises 14 residues. The CDR3 nucleotides are TGCGCCAGCAGCTTGGATAGCCAAGGCACCGAAGCTTTCTTT. Translated: CASSLDSQGTEAFF.

This clonotype was counted between two and nine times. This chain links TRBV12-3 or TRBV12-4 with TRBJ1-1; D might be TRBD1 (6 bases). The germline V and J ends were trimmed by 6 bases and 2 bases, with 16 bases remaining between them. CDR3 length equals 15 residues. CDR3 nucleotides: TGTGCCAGCAGCCACGTGGGGGGCCGCAACACTGAAGCTTTCTTT. Amino acids: CASSHVGGRNTEAFF.

V and J are TRBV5-1 and TRBJ1-6; TRBD1 aligns across 7 bases. The germline V gene encodes CDR1 SGHRS and CDR2 YFSETQ. The CDR3 extends over 14 amino acids. Trimming took 4 bases from V and 9 from J; bases not matched to a gene: 7. The CDR3 nucleotides are TGCGCCAGCAGCCCAACAGGGGATGGTTCACCCCTCCACTTT. This codes for CASSPTGDGSPLHF. Based on the CDR3 plus reference TRBV5-1 and TRBJ1-6, the full variable domain is KAGVTQTPRYLIKTRGQQVTLSCSPISGHRSVSWYQQTPGQGLQFLFEYFSETQRNKGNFPGRFSGRQFSNSRSEMNVSTLELGDSALYLCASSPTGDGSPLHFGNGTRLTVT.

This clonotype has a handful of counts. This rearrangement joins TRBV5-1 to TRBJ1-4, with 9 bases identical to TRBD1. Germline-derived CDR1 and CDR2 are SGHRS and YFSETQ. The CDR3 is 14 amino acids. The V gene end was trimmed by 2 bases and the J gene end by 5 bases; junction bases not matched to a gene: 1. The CDR3 loop reads CASSFGTGNEKLFF. The CDR3 DNA reads as TGCGCCAGCAGCTTCGGGACAGGGAATGAAAAACTGTTTTTT.

Many counts were recorded for this clonotype. The gene calls are TRBV7-2 and TRBJ1-2; D gene unclear. Trimming took 0 bases from V and 4 from J, leaving 6 bases between them. Germline CDR1 and CDR2: SGHTA and FQGNSA. CDR3 size: 13 residues. The CDR3 DNA reads TGTGCCAGCAGCTTAGCCTACCGCTATGGCTACACCTTC. Translation: CASSLAYRYGYTF.

This clonotype was observed a handful of times. V and J are TRBV12-3 or TRBV12-4 and TRBJ1-1; 9 positions agree with TRBD1. J lost 5 bases, V lost 7 bases, and 11 bases had no gene match. This CDR3 comprises 15 residues. The chain's CDR3 is CASTRSGTGITEAFF. Here the CDR3 DNA reads TGTGCCAGCACCAGATCCGGGACAGGGATTACTGAAGCTTTCTTT.

The chain uses TRBV5-1 and TRBJ2-2; the D gene could be TRBD1 or TRBD2 (7 bases each). The CDR3 loop spans 16 amino acids. Trimming pared 7 bases from V and 1 base from J, leaving 17 bases between. Germline values: CDR1 SGHRS, CDR2 YFSETQ. The CDR3 spells CASEGGTALNTGELFF. The DNA of the CDR3 is TGCGCCAGCGAGGGGGGGACAGCCCTGAACACCGGGGAGCTGTTTTTT.

This clonotype showed up just a few times. The chain uses TRBV20-1 and TRBJ1-5; no clear D gene. The CDR3 totals 12 residues. The V end was cut by 3 bases, the J end by 6 bases, with 9 bases between. The germline gives CDR1 DFQATT, CDR2 SNEGSKA (reference sequence). The CDR3 coding sequence is TGCAGTGCTAGTTACCCGAGTCAGCCCCAGCATTTT. This sequence encodes CSASYPSQPQHF.

This clonotype was counted at least ten times. The chain is built from TRBV5-5 and TRBJ2-7; tentatively, D is TRBD2 (5 bases). Trimming took off 7 bases at V and 6 bases at J, with 11 bases between the two ends. This CDR3 comprises 11 residues. Germline loops: CDR1 SGHKS, CDR2 YYEKEE (reference sequence). The CDR3 DNA follows: TGTGCCAGCGGAGGTTTTTCCGAGCAGTACTTC. It is translated as CASGGFSEQYF.

This clonotype was observed a handful of times. The rearrangement joins TRBV24-1 to TRBJ1-1, with 9 bases that match TRBD1. V trimming: 8 bases; J trimming: 4 bases; junction bases outside the gene matches: 4. The CDR3 extends over 13 amino acids. CDR1 is KGHDR and CDR2 is SFDVKD in the germline V gene. The CDR3 region has the DNA TGTGCCACCATGGGGACAGGGCGCACTGAAGCTTTCTTT. Translation gives CATMGTGRTEAFF.

The V and J genes are TRBV7-9 and TRBJ2-1, with 7 positions matching TRBD1. This CDR3 is built from 15 residues. The germline CDR1 and CDR2 sequences are SEHNR and FQNEAQ (reference sequence). J lost 5 bases, V lost 2 bases, and 6 bases had no gene match. The CDR3 here is CASSLRQGLDNEQFF. CDR3 coding DNA: TGTGCCAGCAGCTTAAGACAGGGTTTGGACAATGAGCAGTTCTTC. Based on the CDR3 plus reference TRBV7-9 and TRBJ2-1, the full variable domain is DTGVSQNPRHKITKRGQNVTFRCDPISEHNRLYWYRQTLGQGPEFLTYFQNEAQLEKSRLLSDRFSAERPKGSFSTLEIQRTEQGDSAMYLCASSLRQGLDNEQFFGPGTRLTVL.

The rearrangement links TRBV7-9 to TRBJ2-1; TRBD1 might be the D (5 bases). Trimming removed 2 bases at V and 4 bases at J, with 18 bases between. There are 17 residues in the CDR3. Germline V gene data show CDR1 as SEHNR and CDR2 as FQNEAQ (reference sequence). The CDR3 region has the DNA TGTGCCAGCAGCTTAATGTCAGGGCGATTATTTTACAATGAGCAGTTCTTC. Protein product: CASSLMSGRLFYNEQFF.

J is TRBJ1-1 and V is TRBV10-3, with 7 positions matching TRBD1. Trimming took 2 bases from V and 5 from J; bases not matched to a gene: 5. The CDR3 extends over 14 amino acids. CDR1 and CDR2 (germline): ENHRY, SYGVKD. In nucleotides, the CDR3 is TGTGCCATCAGTGAGAAGACAGGGAGAACTGAAGCTTTCTTT. This encodes CAISEKTGRTEAFF.

The chain combines TRBV9 with TRBJ1-1, with 8 bases identical to TRBD1. Per the germline V gene, CDR1 is SGDLS and CDR2 is YYNGEE. The trim removed 3 bases at V and 8 bases at J, leaving 6 bases unmatched. The CDR3 is 13 amino acids. The CDR3 loop is CASSGTGRKEAFF. Written as DNA, the CDR3 is TGTGCCAGCAGCGGGACAGGGCGAAAAGAAGCTTTCTTT.